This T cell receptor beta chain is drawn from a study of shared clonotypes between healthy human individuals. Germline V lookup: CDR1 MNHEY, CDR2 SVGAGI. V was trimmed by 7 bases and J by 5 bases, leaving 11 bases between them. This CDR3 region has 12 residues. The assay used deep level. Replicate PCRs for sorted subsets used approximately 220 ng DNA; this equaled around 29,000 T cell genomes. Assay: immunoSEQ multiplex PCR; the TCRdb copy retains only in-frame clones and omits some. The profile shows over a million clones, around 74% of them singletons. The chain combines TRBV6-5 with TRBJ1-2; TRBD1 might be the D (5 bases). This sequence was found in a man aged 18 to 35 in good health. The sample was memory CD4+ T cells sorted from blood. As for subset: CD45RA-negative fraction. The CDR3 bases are TGTGCCAGCATGAGCGGGACGTATGGCTACACCTTC. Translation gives CASMSGTYGYTF.